Following are 28 T cell receptor beta chains from one sample sequenced in a study of T cells in Graves' hyperthyroidism and ophthalmopathy. RNA transcripts were the template for amplifying TCR beta CDR3 regions. HTBI primers drove first-round RT-PCR of the TCR CDR3. TCRdb reprocessed the multiplex PCR reads with MiXCR, giving one entry per CDR3 protein. This sample has around 350,000 distinct CDR3 sequences, with 13% to 15% found just once. The sequenced sample was blood. These receptors originate from a woman between 55 and 75 years old with Graves' ophthalmopathy.

Ten or more counts support this clonotype. The V gene is TRBV28, the J gene TRBJ2-1; 10 bases match TRBD1. The CDR3 spans 18 residues. The ends lost 7 bases at V and 4 bases at J; junction bases unmatched: 16. Germline lookup yields CDR1 MDHEN and CDR2 SYDVKM. CDR3 sequence reads: CASTTVGTGVLSYNEQFF. CDR3 DNA sequence: TGTGCCAGCACCACCGTCGGGACAGGGGTCCTCTCTTACAATGAGCAGTTCTTC.

The genes are TRBV5-8 and TRBJ2-7, with 7 bases fitting TRBD1. The CDR3 is 14 amino acids. Germline values: CDR1 SGHTS, CDR2 YDEGEE. V shed 1 base and J 2 bases; nucleotides not matched to a gene: 3. The CDR3, as DNA: TGTGCCAGCAGCTTGATTCAGGGGGCCTACGAGCAGTACTTC. Protein: CASSLIQGAYEQYF.

This clonotype was observed once. The J gene is TRBJ2-1, the V gene TRBV6-2 or TRBV6-3; 10 bases match TRBD2. Trimming removed 5 bases from V and 5 bases from J; junction bases left unmatched: 9. Germline CDR1 reads MNHEY; CDR2 reads SVGEGT. The CDR3 contains 16 residues. CDR3 region: CASSELRTSGDNEQFF. DNA of the CDR3: TGTGCCAGCAGTGAACTCAGGACTAGCGGAGACAATGAGCAGTTCTTC.

This clonotype was found many times. This sequence joins TRBV12-3 or TRBV12-4 and TRBJ2-3; 9 bases line up with TRBD2. This CDR3 spans 18 amino acids. J gave up 1 base and V 3 bases, and 11 bases lay outside the gene matches. This CDR3 is CASSFLAGPQKGTDTQYF. CDR3 in DNA: TGTGCCAGCAGTTTTCTAGCGGGACCTCAAAAAGGCACAGATACGCAGTATTTT.

This clonotype was observed at least ten times. The chain links TRBV20-1 to TRBJ1-2; perhaps TRBD1 as D (6 bases). The CDR3 consists of 11 residues. Germline V gene lookup returns CDR1 DFQATT and CDR2 SNEGSKA (reference sequence). Trimming removed 1 base from V and 14 bases from J, with 14 bases in between. This CDR3 is CSARANRVQTF. The CDR3 DNA follows: TGCAGTGCTAGAGCCAACAGGGTCCAGACCTTC.

This clonotype was seen a handful of times. The genes are TRBV24-1 and TRBJ2-3; the match to TRBD1 covers 8 bases. CDR1 and CDR2 (germline): KGHDR, SFDVKD. This CDR3 is 15 amino acids long. J was trimmed by 2 bases and V by 5 bases; bases with no gene match: 5. In DNA, the CDR3 is TGTGCCACCAGTGGTGGGACAGGAGCCACAGATACGCAGTATTTT. Its protein product is CATSGGTGATDTQYF.

This clonotype was seen ten or more times. The CDR3 sequence: CSASGGRGGELFF. The CDR3 DNA reads as TGCAGTGCTAGTGGGGGGAGAGGCGGGGAGCTGTTTTTT. The rearrangement uses TRBV20-1 and TRBJ2-2, with a possible D match to TRBD2 (6 bases). The CDR3 contains 13 residues. Trimming cost V 3 bases and J 7 bases, with 12 bases left between them. CDR1 and CDR2 from the germline V gene are DFQATT and SNEGSKA (reference sequence).

The rearrangement links TRBV18 to TRBJ2-7; a weak D match, TRBD1 (5 bases). The V and J ends lost 0 bases and 5 bases respectively, with 20 bases between them. The CDR3 is 17 amino acids. CDR1 is KGHSH, CDR2 LQKENI, per germline. CDR3 residues: CASSPPIGAGPLHEQYF. CDR3 sequence (DNA): TGTGCCAGCTCACCACCAATTGGGGCAGGGCCCCTCCACGAGCAGTACTTC. Full variable domain (missing parts from reference TRBV18 and TRBJ2-7): NAGVMQNPRHLVRRRGQEARLRCSPMKGHSHVYWYRQLPEEGLKFMVYLQKENIIDESGMPKERFSAEFPKEGPSILRIQQVVRGDSAAYFCASSPPIGAGPLHEQYFGPGTRLTVT.

This clonotype has at least ten counts. The chain uses TRBV5-1 and TRBJ2-1, with 9 nucleotides matching TRBD1. V trimming: 0 bases; J trimming: 6 bases; junction bases outside the gene matches: 7. CDR1 and CDR2 from the germline V gene are SGHRS and YFSETQ. This CDR3 contains 16 residues. In DNA, the CDR3 is TGCGCCAGCAGCTTGGTGGGGGGGACAGGGTTCAATGAGCAGTTCTTC. Translation gives CASSLVGGTGFNEQFF.

This clonotype occurred many times. The chain is built from TRBV28 and TRBJ2-7, with D perhaps TRBD1 (6 bases). The germline V gene has CDR1 MDHEN and CDR2 SYDVKM. The ends were cut back, 8 bases at V and 3 bases at J, with 20 bases in the middle. The CDR3 loop spans 15 amino acids. Written as DNA, the CDR3 is TGTGCCAGCCTTGGTGGGGGTGGACAGCACTACGAGCAGTACTTC. Its translation is CASLGGGGQHYEQYF.

This clonotype was observed a handful of times. The V call is TRBV28, the J call TRBJ2-2; 9 positions match TRBD2. Trimming cost V 6 bases and J 1 base; bases outside gene matches: 6. CDR1 and CDR2 from the germline V gene are MDHEN and SYDVKM. CDR3 length: 16 amino acids. The CDR3 here is CASSVRGRGNTGELFF. Here the CDR3 DNA reads TGTGCCAGCAGCGTCCGCGGGAGGGGGAACACCGGGGAGCTGTTTTTT.

The J gene is TRBJ2-5, the V gene TRBV11-2, with TRBD2 matching over 14 bases. Unmatched junction bases numbered 10, after V lost 7 bases and J lost 3 bases. This CDR3 has 17 amino acids. Germline V gene lookup returns CDR1 SGHAT and CDR2 FQNNGV. The CDR3 coding sequence is TGTGCCAGCATCATTGGACTAGCGGGAGGCCCTGAAGAGACCCAGTACTTC. The encoded protein is CASIIGLAGGPEETQYF. Full variable domain (missing parts from reference TRBV11-2 and TRBJ2-5): EAGVAQSPRYKIIEKRQSVAFWCNPISGHATLYWYQQILGQGPKLLIQFQNNGVVDDSQLPKDRFSAERLKGVDSTLKIQPAKLEDSAVYLCASIIGLAGGPEETQYFGPGTRLLVL.

This clonotype was seen a few times. The chain employs TRBV5-1 and TRBJ2-1, with 8 bases that match TRBD1. The CDR3 is made up of 14 amino acids. CDR1 and CDR2 (germline): SGHRS, YFSETQ. V lost 4 bases, J lost 10 bases, and 10 bases stayed unmatched. CDR3 nucleotides: TGCGCCAGCAGCATAGGGCAGGGGGCCAAGGAGCAGTTCTTC. Encoded protein: CASSIGQGAKEQFF.

This clonotype appeared once. Its ends do not fully match the called genes, so a read error is possible. The V and J genes are TRBV11-2 and TRBJ1-2; 9 bases fit TRBD1. The germline V gene encodes CDR1 SGHAT and CDR2 FQNNGV. The length of the CDR3 is 14 residues. The CDR3 DNA reads TGTGCCGGCAGCCTTGACAGGGGGGGGTATGGCTACACCTTC. Its translation is CAGSLDRGGYGYTF.

The sample holds many counts of this clonotype. The rearrangement links TRBV5-1 to TRBJ1-3; D is unclear. The germline CDR1 and CDR2 sequences are SGHRS and YFSETQ. V lost 0 bases and J lost 0, with 7 bases in between. CDR3 length equals 15 residues. CDR3 DNA sequence: TGCGCCAGCAGCTTGGACCGTGGCTCTGGAAACACCATATATTTT. Its protein is CASSLDRGSGNTIYF.

This clonotype was detected many times. The rearrangement links TRBV18 to TRBJ1-3; D unclear. Germline CDR1 and CDR2: KGHSH and LQKENI. CDR3 length: 16 residues. The ends were cut back, 0 bases at V and 4 bases at J, with 13 bases in the middle. DNA of the CDR3: TGTGCCAGCTCACCACCAGGTGCGGGCGAAGGAAACACCATATATTTT. Amino acids: CASSPPGAGEGNTIYF. The variable domain in full, completed from reference TRBV18 and TRBJ1-3, reads NAGVMQNPRHLVRRRGQEARLRCSPMKGHSHVYWYRQLPEEGLKFMVYLQKENIIDESGMPKERFSAEFPKEGPSILRIQQVVRGDSAAYFCASSPPGAGEGNTIYFGEGSWLTVV.

In its sample, this clonotype was seen a few times. This rearrangement joins TRBV5-1 to TRBJ1-4; TRBD1 is a possible D gene (6 bases). The CDR3 consists of 15 residues. Between the trimmed V and J ends, which lost 4 bases and 7 bases, there was a span of 17 bases. Germline V gene data show CDR1 as SGHRS and CDR2 as YFSETQ. The CDR3 loop is CASSTKQGGSEKLFF. As DNA, the CDR3 is TGCGCCAGCAGCACGAAACAGGGAGGGAGTGAAAAACTGTTTTTT.

This clonotype was found a few times. The chain combines TRBV6-5 with TRBJ2-7; weak D call: TRBD2 (6 bases). This CDR3 has 14 amino acids. V lost 2 bases to trimming and J lost 0 bases, with 8 bases between them. CDR1 MNHEY and CDR2 SVGAGI come from the germline V gene. In nucleotides, the CDR3 is TGTGCCAGCAGTTACGGGGACTTCTCCTACGAGCAGTACTTC. Translating gives CASSYGDFSYEQYF.

This chain links TRBV6-2 or TRBV6-3 with TRBJ1-2, with D hard to call. The CDR3 is 13 amino acids. Germline values: CDR1 MNHEY, CDR2 SVGEGT. The V and J ends lost 6 bases and 2 bases respectively, with 10 bases between them. CDR3 sequence reads: CASRPAVNYGYTF. The CDR3 DNA sequence: TGTGCCAGCAGACCCGCAGTGAACTATGGCTACACCTTC.

This clonotype appeared a few times. The chain carries TRBV19 and TRBJ1-1; D uncertain. CDR3 length equals 14 residues. Trimming took 0 bases from V and 10 from J, leaving 15 bases between them. The germline V gene encodes CDR1 LNHDA and CDR2 SQIVND (reference sequence). The CDR3 DNA sequence: TGTGCCAGTAGTATAGATCCCATAGAACGGTCAGCTTTCTTT. Protein: CASSIDPIERSAFF.

This clonotype was found many times. The genes are TRBV2 and TRBJ2-4; 9 bases are shared with TRBD2. V was clipped by 2 bases and J by 9 bases; unmatched bases: 17. This CDR3 is built from 18 residues. CDR1 is SNHLY and CDR2 is FYNNEI in the germline V gene. CDR3 sequence (DNA): TGTGCCAGCAGTGAATCGGCCCCGTTAATAGCGGGAGCCTTCATTCAGTACTTC. This encodes CASSESAPLIAGAFIQYF.

This CDR3 reads CASRGSSGRNEQFF. For the CDR3, the DNA is TGTGCCAGTAGGGGGTCTAGCGGGAGAAATGAGCAGTTCTTC. The chain employs TRBV19 and TRBJ2-1; 10 nucleotides match TRBD2. V gave up 6 bases and J gave up 7 bases; unmatched junction bases: 6. Germline V gives CDR1 LNHDA, CDR2 SQIVND (reference sequence). There are 14 residues in the CDR3.

This clonotype showed up many times. The rearrangement joins TRBV7-9 to TRBJ2-5; D is undetermined. Trimming shortened V by 1 base and J by 3 bases, and 6 bases separated the two germline ends. Germline CDR1 is SEHNR and CDR2 is FQNEAQ (reference sequence). CDR3 size: 13 residues. CDR3 residues: CASSLGGEETQYF. The CDR3 bases are TGTGCCAGCAGCTTAGGTGGAGAAGAGACCCAGTACTTC.

To note about this clonotype: A much larger clone sits a single nucleotide away, making a read error possible. The V call is TRBV20-1, the J call TRBJ2-1; 8 bases align to TRBD2. Germline V lookup: CDR1 DFQATT, CDR2 SNEGSKA (reference sequence). V was clipped by 3 bases and J by 5 bases; unmatched bases: 9. The CDR3 runs 15 residues. The CDR3 protein is CSARPTSGYNNEQFF. CDR3 coding DNA: TGCAGTGCTAGGCCAACTAGCGGATATAACAATGAGCAGTTCTTC.

This clonotype was detected a few times. This chain joins TRBV10-3 and TRBJ2-6, with a possible D match to TRBD2 (6 bases). Germline CDR1 ENHRY, CDR2 SYGVKD. With 2 bases removed from V and 1 base from J, the gap between germline ends came to 15 bases. The CDR3 loop spans 18 amino acids. For the CDR3, the DNA is TGTGCCATCAGTGAGCAGGTGGCGGGAAGATCTGGGGCCAACGTCCTGACTTTC. Its translation: CAISEQVAGRSGANVLTF.

The table lists this clonotype with many counts. This chain joins TRBV20-1 and TRBJ2-2; no firm D call. V dropped 5 bases and J dropped 5 bases, with 15 bases sitting between them. The CDR3 has 14 amino acids. Per germline, CDR1 DFQATT and CDR2 SNEGSKA (reference sequence). The CDR3 coding sequence is TGCAGTGCTCCGAGAGGATCGCTTACCGGGGAGCTGTTTTTT. It yields the protein CSAPRGSLTGELFF.

In this sample, this clonotype turned up many times. The chain employs TRBV20-1 and TRBJ2-1; 11 bases agree with TRBD1. CDR1 and CDR2 from the germline V gene are DFQATT and SNEGSKA (reference sequence). V was clipped by 5 bases and J by 2 bases; unmatched bases: 5. The CDR3 runs 15 residues. This chain's CDR3 is CSAQGQGGTYNEQFF. In DNA, the CDR3 is TGCAGTGCTCAGGGACAGGGGGGAACCTACAATGAGCAGTTCTTC.

The rearrangement joins TRBV6-2 or TRBV6-3 to TRBJ2-3; unclear D gene. CDR1 and CDR2 from the germline V gene are MNHEY and SVGEGT. V was clipped by 9 bases and J by 1 base, with 11 bases between them. The CDR3 has 13 residues. CDR3 amino acids: CASSLPGTDTQYF. CDR3 DNA sequence: TGTGCCAGTAGTCTTCCGGGCACAGATACGCAGTATTTT.